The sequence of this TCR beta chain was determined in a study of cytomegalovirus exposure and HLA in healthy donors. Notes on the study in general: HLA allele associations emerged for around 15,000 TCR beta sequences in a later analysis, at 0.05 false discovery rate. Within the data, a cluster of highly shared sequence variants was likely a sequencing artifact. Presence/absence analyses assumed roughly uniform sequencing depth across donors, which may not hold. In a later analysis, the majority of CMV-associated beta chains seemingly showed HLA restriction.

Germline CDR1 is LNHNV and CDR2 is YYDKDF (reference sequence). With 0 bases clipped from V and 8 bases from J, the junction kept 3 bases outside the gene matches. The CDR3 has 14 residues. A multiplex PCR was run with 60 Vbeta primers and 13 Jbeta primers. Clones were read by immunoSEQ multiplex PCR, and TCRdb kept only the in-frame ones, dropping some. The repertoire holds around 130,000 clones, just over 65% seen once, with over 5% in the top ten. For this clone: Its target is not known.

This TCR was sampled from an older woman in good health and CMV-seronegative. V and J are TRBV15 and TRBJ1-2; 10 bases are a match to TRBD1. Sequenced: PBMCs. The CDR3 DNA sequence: TGTGCCACCAGCAGAGATCGACAGGGGGCGGGCTACACCTTC. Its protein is CATSRDRQGAGYTF.